These 14 T cell receptor beta chains share one sample of origin, sequenced in a study of blood T cell repertoires in COVID-19. Clones were read by immunoSEQ multiplex PCR, and TCRdb kept only the in-frame ones, dropping some. The sample contains 55,000 to 70,000 clones, about 85% of which appear only once. The sequenced sample consisted of peripheral blood. Receptors were obtained from a woman older than 75 with acute or convalescent COVID-19.

The CDR3 DNA sequence: TGTGCCAGCAGCAAAGTTGGATGCCGTGGGACAGGGGCTAAAAAACTGTTTTTT. Its translation: CASSKVGCRGTGAKKLFF. The rearrangement uses TRBV21-1 and TRBJ1-4; the DNA was not compared with TRBD1, the D call given in the table. TRBV21-1 represents a pseudogene. This CDR3 is built from 18 residues.

The genes are TRBV19 and TRBJ2-7; 8 nucleotides agree with TRBD1. Germline assignment: CDR1 LNHDA and CDR2 SQIVND (reference sequence). The CDR3 contains 16 residues. V lost 5 bases to trimming and J lost 4 bases; unmatched junction nucleotides: 13. The CDR3 bases are TGTGCCAGTAGTCCCCTGGGGCAGGGGGCTCAATACGAGCAGTACTTC. Translated, it gives CASSPLGQGAQYEQYF. The full variable domain, rest sourced from reference TRBV19 and TRBJ2-7, is DGGITQSPKYLFRKEGQNVTLSCEQNLNHDAMYWYRQDPGQGLRLIYYSQIVNDFQKGDIAEGYSVSREKKESFPLTVTSAQKNPTAFYLCASSPLGQGAQYEQYFGPGTRLTVT.

V gene TRBV3-1 (or the pseudogene TRBV3-2) combines with J gene TRBJ2-1, with 7 nucleotides matching TRBD1. CDR1 and CDR2 (germline): LGHDT, YNNKEL (reference sequence). CDR3 size: 15 residues. V lost 4 bases, J lost 5 bases, and 8 bases stayed unmatched. The DNA of the CDR3 is TGTGCCAGCAGCCGAGGGGGCTTTACAGACAATGAGCAGTTCTTC. Translation gives CASSRGGFTDNEQFF.

The genes are TRBV24-1 and TRBJ2-3; D uncertain. In germline, CDR1 is KGHDR, CDR2 SFDVKD. The CDR3 is 14 residues long. V gave up 4 bases and J gave up 4 bases, with 11 bases separating them. The CDR3 loop reads CATSDQLQADTQYF. CDR3 nucleotides: TGTGCCACCAGTGACCAACTCCAGGCAGATACGCAGTATTTT.

The V gene is TRBV15, the J gene TRBJ2-1; 9 bases agree with TRBD2. The germline gives CDR1 LNHNV, CDR2 YYDKDF (reference sequence). This CDR3 spans 14 amino acids. V lost 1 base and J lost 10; bases outside the gene matches: 5. CDR3 bases: TGTGCCACCAGCAGAGGACTAGCGGTTTGGGAGCAGTTCTTC. It encodes CATSRGLAVWEQFF.

CDR3 sequence: CASSIIHSRDGYTF. CDR3 in DNA: TGTGCCAGTAGTATAATTCATTCCAGGGATGGCTACACCTTC. The rearrangement joins TRBV19 to TRBJ1-2; D might be TRBD1 (5 bases). Trimming cost V 2 bases and J 6 bases, with 13 bases left between them. The CDR3 contains 14 residues. The germline V gene encodes CDR1 LNHDA and CDR2 SQIVND (reference sequence).

The chain couples TRBV6-1 to TRBJ2-1, with D possibly being TRBD1 (5 bases). This CDR3 region has 17 residues. Trimming took off 4 bases at V and 2 bases at J, with 18 bases between the two ends. Germline assignment: CDR1 MNHNS and CDR2 SASEGT. For the CDR3, the DNA is TGTGCCAGCAGTGTGGGGCTTAGTGGAATTGCCTACAATGAGCAGTTCTTC. Its translation is CASSVGLSGIAYNEQFF.

The CDR3 nucleotides are TGTGCCAGCAGCTCCGGGACAGGCTCCTACAATGAGCAGTTCTTC. Translating gives CASSSGTGSYNEQFF. The chain carries TRBV11-2 and TRBJ2-1, with 8 nucleotides matching TRBD1. The CDR3 loop spans 15 amino acids. Germline-derived CDR1 and CDR2 are SGHAT and FQNNGV. Unmatched junction bases numbered 2, after V lost 4 bases and J lost 0 bases.

V usage is TRBV29-1 and J usage is TRBJ2-1; 7 bases are a match to TRBD2. The CDR3 has 15 residues. CDR1 and CDR2 (germline): SQVTM, ANQGSEA. With 2 bases clipped from V and 8 bases from J, the junction kept 12 bases outside the gene matches. The CDR3 protein is CSVESGLGTLYEQFF. Written as DNA, the CDR3 is TGCAGCGTTGAATCCGGACTAGGTACTTTGTATGAGCAGTTCTTC.

This sequence joins TRBV10-3 and TRBJ1-5, with a weak D call TRBD1 (5 bases). This CDR3 has 16 residues. V was pared by 6 bases and J by 0 bases, with 15 bases between. CDR1 and CDR2 (germline): ENHRY, SYGVKD. The CDR3 region is CAISPGLGDSNQPQHF. The CDR3 DNA reads as TGTGCCATCAGCCCGGGACTTGGCGATAGCAATCAGCCCCAGCATTTT.

The chain couples TRBV5-1 to TRBJ1-1; D is uncertain. The V end was cut by 4 bases, the J end by 4 bases, with 11 bases between. The CDR3 sequence is 13 residues long. CDR1 SGHRS and CDR2 YFSETQ come from the germline V gene. The CDR3 sequence is CASSESFGTEAFF. In DNA form, the CDR3 reads TGCGCCAGCAGCGAAAGCTTCGGCACTGAAGCTTTCTTT.

This clone was observed a handful of times. CDR3 sequence: CAWIRRDSGQYGYTF. The DNA of the CDR3 is TGTGCCTGGATCAGGAGGGACAGCGGCCAATATGGCTACACCTTC. This chain joins TRBV30 and TRBJ1-2; the match to TRBD1 covers 7 bases. The V and J ends lost 4 bases and 5 bases, in that order; junction bases with no gene match: 13. This CDR3 has 15 amino acids. Germline V gives CDR1 GTSNPN, CDR2 SVGIG (reference sequence).

The gene calls are TRBV11-2 and TRBJ2-7; D not resolved. The V and J ends lost 4 bases and 3 bases respectively, with 4 bases between them. The CDR3 is 11 amino acids. CDR1 SGHAT and CDR2 FQNNGV come from the germline V gene. The CDR3 region is CASSSHYEQYF. The CDR3 nucleotides read TGTGCCAGCAGCTCCCACTACGAGCAGTACTTC.

The chain is built from TRBV7-9 and TRBJ2-6; D is perhaps TRBD2 (7 bases). Germline CDR1 reads SEHNR; CDR2 reads FQNEAQ (reference sequence). This CDR3 is 16 amino acids long. Deletions cut 8 bases from V and 2 bases from J, with 16 bases between. CDR3 sequence (DNA): TGTGCCAGCGCCCCTTCGGGGGGCGCTGGGGCCAACGTCCTGACTTTC. Amino acids: CASAPSGGAGANVLTF. Complete variable domain (other parts from reference TRBV7-9 and TRBJ2-6): DTGVSQNPRHKITKRGQNVTFRCDPISEHNRLYWYRQTLGQGPEFLTYFQNEAQLEKSRLLSDRFSAERPKGSFSTLEIQRTEQGDSAMYLCASAPSGGAGANVLTFGAGSRLTVL.